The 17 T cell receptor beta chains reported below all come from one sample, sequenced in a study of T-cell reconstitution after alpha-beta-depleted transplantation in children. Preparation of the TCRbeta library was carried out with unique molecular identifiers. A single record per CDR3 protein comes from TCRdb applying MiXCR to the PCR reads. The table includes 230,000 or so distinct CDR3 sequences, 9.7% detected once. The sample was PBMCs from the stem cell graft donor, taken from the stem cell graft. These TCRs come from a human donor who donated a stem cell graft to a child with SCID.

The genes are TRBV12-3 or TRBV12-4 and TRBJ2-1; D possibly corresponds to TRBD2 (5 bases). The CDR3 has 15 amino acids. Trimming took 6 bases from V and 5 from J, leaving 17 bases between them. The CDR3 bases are TGTGCCAGCAGCCCCCCGGAGGCTTTGAACAATGAGCAGTTCTTC. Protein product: CASSPPEALNNEQFF.

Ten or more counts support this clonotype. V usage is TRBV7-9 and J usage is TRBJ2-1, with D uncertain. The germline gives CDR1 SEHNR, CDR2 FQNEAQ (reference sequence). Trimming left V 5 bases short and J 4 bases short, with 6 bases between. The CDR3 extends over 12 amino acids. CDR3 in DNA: TGTGCCAGCAGCCCCTGGTACAATGAGCAGTTCTTC. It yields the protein CASSPWYNEQFF.

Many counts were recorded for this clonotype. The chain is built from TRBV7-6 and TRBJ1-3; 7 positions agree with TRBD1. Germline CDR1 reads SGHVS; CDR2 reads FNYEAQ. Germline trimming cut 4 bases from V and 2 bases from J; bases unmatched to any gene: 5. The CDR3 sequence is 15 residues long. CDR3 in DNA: TGTGCCAGCAGCTCCCGGGACAGACCTGGAAACACCATATATTTT. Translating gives CASSSRDRPGNTIYF.

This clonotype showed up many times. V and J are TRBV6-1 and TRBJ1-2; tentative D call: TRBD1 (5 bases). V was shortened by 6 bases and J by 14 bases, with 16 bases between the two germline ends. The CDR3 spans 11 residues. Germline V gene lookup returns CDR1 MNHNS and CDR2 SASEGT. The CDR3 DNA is TGTGCCAGCAGCCCCCCGCCAGGGCGAACCTTC. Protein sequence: CASSPPPGRTF.

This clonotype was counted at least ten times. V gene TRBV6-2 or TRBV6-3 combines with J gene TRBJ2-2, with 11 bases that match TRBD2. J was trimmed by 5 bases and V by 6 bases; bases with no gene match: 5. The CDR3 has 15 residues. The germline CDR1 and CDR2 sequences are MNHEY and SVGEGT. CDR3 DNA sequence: TGTGCCAGCAGCTTAGCGGGGGGGCTAACCGGGGAGCTGTTTTTT. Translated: CASSLAGGLTGELFF.

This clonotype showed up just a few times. CDR3 region: CSARPLGQGVGIQYF. CDR3 nucleotide sequence: TGCAGTGCTAGACCACTAGGACAGGGCGTCGGCATTCAGTACTTC. The chain couples TRBV20-1 to TRBJ2-4; 8 positions match TRBD1. V was pared by 2 bases and J by 9 bases, with 12 bases of the junction left unmatched. This CDR3 is 15 amino acids long. The V gene's germline CDR1 is DFQATT and CDR2 SNEGSKA (reference sequence).

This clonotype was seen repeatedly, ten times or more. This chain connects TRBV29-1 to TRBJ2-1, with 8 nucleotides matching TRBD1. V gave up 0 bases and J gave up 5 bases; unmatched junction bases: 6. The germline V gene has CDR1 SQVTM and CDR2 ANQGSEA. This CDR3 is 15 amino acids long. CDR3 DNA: TGCAGCGTTGAAGATCCCGGGACAGGAAACAATGAGCAGTTCTTC. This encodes CSVEDPGTGNNEQFF.

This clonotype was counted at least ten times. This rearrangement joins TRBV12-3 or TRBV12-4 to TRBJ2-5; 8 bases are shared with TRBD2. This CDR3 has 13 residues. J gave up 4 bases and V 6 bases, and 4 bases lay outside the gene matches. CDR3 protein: CASRGSGGETQYF. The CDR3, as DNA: TGTGCCAGCAGAGGGAGCGGGGGAGAGACCCAGTACTTC.

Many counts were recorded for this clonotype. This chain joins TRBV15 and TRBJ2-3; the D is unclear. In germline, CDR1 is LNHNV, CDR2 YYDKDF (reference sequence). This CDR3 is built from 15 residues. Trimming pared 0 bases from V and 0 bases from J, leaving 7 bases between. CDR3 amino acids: CATSRELTSTDTQYF. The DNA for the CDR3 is TGTGCCACCAGCAGAGAACTGACTAGCACAGATACGCAGTATTTT.

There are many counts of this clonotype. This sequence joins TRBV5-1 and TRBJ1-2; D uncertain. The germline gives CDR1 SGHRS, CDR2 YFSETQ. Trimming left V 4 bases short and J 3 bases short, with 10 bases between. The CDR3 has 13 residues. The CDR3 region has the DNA TGCGCCAGCAGCCAGGACGGCGACTATGGCTACACCTTC. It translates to CASSQDGDYGYTF.

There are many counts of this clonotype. CDR3 protein: CASRRTGGNEQFF. As DNA, the CDR3 is TGTGCCAGCAGGCGAACAGGGGGCAATGAGCAGTTCTTC. The chain joins TRBV12-3 or TRBV12-4 to TRBJ2-1; 8 bases line up with TRBD1. CDR3 length equals 13 residues. After removal of 6 bases from V and 6 bases from J, the junction contained 4 bases not matched to a gene.

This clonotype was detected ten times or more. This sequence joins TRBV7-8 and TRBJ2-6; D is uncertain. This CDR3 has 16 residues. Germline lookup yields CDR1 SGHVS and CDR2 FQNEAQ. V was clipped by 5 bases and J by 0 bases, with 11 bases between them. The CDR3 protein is CASSLSPYSGANVLTF. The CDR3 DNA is TGTGCCAGCAGCCTCAGCCCCTACTCTGGGGCCAACGTCCTGACTTTC.

In nucleotides, the CDR3 is TGCAGCGTTGAAAAGGCTAGCGGGGAATCAGATACGCAGTATTTT. Translation gives CSVEKASGESDTQYF. The chain is built from TRBV29-1 and TRBJ2-3; 9 bases align to TRBD2. From germline, CDR1 is SQVTM and CDR2 ANQGSEA. The V gene end was trimmed by 2 bases and the J gene end by 4 bases; junction bases not matched to a gene: 7. The CDR3 spans 15 residues.

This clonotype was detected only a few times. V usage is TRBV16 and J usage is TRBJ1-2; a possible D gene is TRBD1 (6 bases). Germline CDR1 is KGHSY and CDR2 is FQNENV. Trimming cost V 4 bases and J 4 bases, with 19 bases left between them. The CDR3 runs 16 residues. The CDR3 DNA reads TGTGCCAGCAGCCTTGACCCAACCGGGACACCCTATGGCTACACCTTC. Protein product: CASSLDPTGTPYGYTF.

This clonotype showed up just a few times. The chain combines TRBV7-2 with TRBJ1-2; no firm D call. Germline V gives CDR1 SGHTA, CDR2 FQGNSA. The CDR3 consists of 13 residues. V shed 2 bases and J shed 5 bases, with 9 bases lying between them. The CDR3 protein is CASSLSRQYGYTF. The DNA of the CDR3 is TGTGCCAGCAGCTTAAGCAGGCAGTATGGCTACACCTTC.

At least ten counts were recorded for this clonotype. This CDR3 reads CASSPGQAFYGYTF. The CDR3 nucleotides are TGCGCCAGCAGCCCAGGACAGGCGTTCTATGGCTACACCTTC. The chain employs TRBV5-1 and TRBJ1-2, with 7 bases matching TRBD1. Germline V gene data show CDR1 as SGHRS and CDR2 as YFSETQ. V shed 4 bases, J shed 4 bases, and the junction held 7 bases outside the gene matches. The CDR3 loop spans 14 amino acids.

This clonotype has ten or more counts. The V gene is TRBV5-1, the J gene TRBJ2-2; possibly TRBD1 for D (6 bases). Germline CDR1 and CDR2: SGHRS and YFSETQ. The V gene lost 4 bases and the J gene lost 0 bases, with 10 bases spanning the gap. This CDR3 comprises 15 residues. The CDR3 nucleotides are TGCGCCAGCAGCGATCAGGGGCCGAACACCGGGGAGCTGTTTTTT. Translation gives CASSDQGPNTGELFF.